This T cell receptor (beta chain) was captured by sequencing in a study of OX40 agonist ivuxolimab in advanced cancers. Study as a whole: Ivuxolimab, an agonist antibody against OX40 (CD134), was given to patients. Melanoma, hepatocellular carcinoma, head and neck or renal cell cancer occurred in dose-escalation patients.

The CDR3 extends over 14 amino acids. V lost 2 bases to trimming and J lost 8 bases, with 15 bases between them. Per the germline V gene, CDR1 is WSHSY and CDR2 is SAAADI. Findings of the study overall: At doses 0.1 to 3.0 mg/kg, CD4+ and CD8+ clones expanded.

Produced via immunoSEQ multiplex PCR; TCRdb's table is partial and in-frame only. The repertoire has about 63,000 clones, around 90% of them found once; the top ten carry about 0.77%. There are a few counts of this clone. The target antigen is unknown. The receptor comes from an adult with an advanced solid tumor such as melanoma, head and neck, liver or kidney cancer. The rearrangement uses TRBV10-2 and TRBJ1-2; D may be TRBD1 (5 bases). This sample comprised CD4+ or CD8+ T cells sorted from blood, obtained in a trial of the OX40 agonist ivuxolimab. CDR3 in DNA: TGCGCCAGCAGTGAGGGGCCAGGGTATTACGGCTACACCTTC. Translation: CASSEGPGYYGYTF.